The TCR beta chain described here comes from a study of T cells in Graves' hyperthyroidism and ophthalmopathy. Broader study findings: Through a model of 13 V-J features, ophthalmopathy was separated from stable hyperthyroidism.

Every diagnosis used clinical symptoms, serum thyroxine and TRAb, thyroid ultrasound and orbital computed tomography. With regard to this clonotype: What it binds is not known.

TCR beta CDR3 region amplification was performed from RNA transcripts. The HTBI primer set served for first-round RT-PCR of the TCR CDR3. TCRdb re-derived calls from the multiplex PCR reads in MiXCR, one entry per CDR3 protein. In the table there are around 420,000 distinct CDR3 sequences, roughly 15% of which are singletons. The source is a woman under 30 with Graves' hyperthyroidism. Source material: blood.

The CDR3 DNA is TGTGCCAGCAGAAAAGACCGGTACAATCAGCCCCAGCATTTT. Translating gives CASRKDRYNQPQHF. The chain is built from TRBV2 and TRBJ1-5; D gene uncertain. CDR1 is SNHLY and CDR2 is FYNNEI in the germline V gene. Trimming left V 6 bases short and J 3 bases short, with 12 bases between. The CDR3 extends over 14 amino acids.